This T cell receptor (beta chain) emerged from a study of cytomegalovirus exposure and HLA in healthy donors (TCRdb year 2017). About the investigation overall: A later analysis indicated that the 100 to 150 validation repertoires were generated on the platform also employed for the 700 or so repertoires of the first cohort. The aim of the study was to test whether cataloging public T cell receptors could identify signatures of past pathogen exposure. In addition to the first cohort of around 670 subjects, a separate validation cohort of over 90 different subjects was used. The study combined high-throughput TCR immunosequencing, statistical association of individual TCRs with disease status, and machine learning to predict cytomegalovirus infection status. Overall results and qualifications from the work: According to the authors, the approach could potentially be generalized to other disease states and immunological phenotypes. A few of the identified cytomegalovirus-associated TCR beta chains were confirmed in vitro to be specific for cytomegalovirus antigens. A later analysis lacked HLA typing for the validation cohort, so it scored co-occurrence in that cohort across all 120 or so repertoires. A later analysis found that TCRs clustered in the first cohort also tended to co-occur in the 130 or so validation repertoires, with 94% of cluster scores above 0. Cytomegalovirus status was reported to be diagnosed by the classifier with high specificity and sensitivity in both the original and validation cohorts. Across donors, most TCR sequences were observed very rarely, whereas some public TCRs were present in many individuals. The study listed 150 to 200 TCR beta chains as associated with cytomegalovirus.

As encoded in the germline V gene (reference sequence), CDR1 is LNHDA while CDR2 is SQIVND. Trimming costs V 1 base and J 1 base, and their ends lie 9 bases apart. The CDR3 starts with the cysteine, ends with the phenylalanine, and has 15 residues. The CDR3 DNA has 45 bases and is translated from base 1. In regard to this clone: What this receptor recognizes is not known. The input lacks base qualities; no much larger clone sits a single base away.

The donors belonged to the validation cohort of around 110 subjects, which was separate from the approximately 700-subject first cohort. Library creation used the immunoSEQ multiplex PCR assay. The original methods were these. A statistical classification framework was developed to diagnose cytomegalovirus status using the catalog of TCR beta chain sequences. TCRdb re-hosts the immuneACCESS table, in-frame sequences only. Its copies lack some clones; in the studies checked, an unresolved V gene accounts for under half of them, and the cause for the rest is not known. That table supplies the V and J calls and clone size; D and trimming were determined from the DNA. Within this sample are some 110,000 clones, with 75% to 90% of them counted one time only. The ten largest clones take up less than 4.5% of the sample.

This chain joins TRBV19 to TRBJ2-3; no D gene call is confident. Sequenced material: PBMCs. This receptor was taken from a man between 18 and 29 years old in good health and CMV-seropositive. The nucleotides are TGTGCCAGTAGTATAGGGCAGCAGGGCACAGATACGCAGTATTTT. It is translated as CASSIGQQGTDTQYF.